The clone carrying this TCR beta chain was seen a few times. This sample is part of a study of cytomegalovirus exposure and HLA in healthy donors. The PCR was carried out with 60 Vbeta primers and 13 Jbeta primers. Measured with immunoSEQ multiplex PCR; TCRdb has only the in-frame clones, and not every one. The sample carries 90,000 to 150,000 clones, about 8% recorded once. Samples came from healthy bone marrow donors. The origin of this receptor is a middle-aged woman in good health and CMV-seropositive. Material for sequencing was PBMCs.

As DNA, the CDR3 is TGTGCCAGCAGCTCAGCAGGGACCGGGACAGGGATTTTAGGCGGCTACACCTTC. It specifies CASSSAGTGTGILGGYTF. The chain uses TRBV14 and TRBJ1-2; 9 nucleotides align to TRBD1. In germline, CDR1 is SGHDN, CDR2 FVKESK. Trimming took 5 bases from V and 8 from J; bases not matched to a gene: 21. This CDR3 region has 18 residues.